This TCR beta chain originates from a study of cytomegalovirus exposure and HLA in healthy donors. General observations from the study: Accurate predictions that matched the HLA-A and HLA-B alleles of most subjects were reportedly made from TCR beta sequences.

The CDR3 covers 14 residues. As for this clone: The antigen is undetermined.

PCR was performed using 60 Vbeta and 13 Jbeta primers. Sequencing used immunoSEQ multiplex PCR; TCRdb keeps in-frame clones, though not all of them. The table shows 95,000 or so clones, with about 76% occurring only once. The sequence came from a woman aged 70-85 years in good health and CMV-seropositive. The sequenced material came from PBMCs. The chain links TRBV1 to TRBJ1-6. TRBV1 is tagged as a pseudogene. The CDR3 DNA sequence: TGCACCAGCAGCAATGCGGGGGGAAATTCACCCCTCCACTTT. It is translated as CTSSNAGGNSPLHF.